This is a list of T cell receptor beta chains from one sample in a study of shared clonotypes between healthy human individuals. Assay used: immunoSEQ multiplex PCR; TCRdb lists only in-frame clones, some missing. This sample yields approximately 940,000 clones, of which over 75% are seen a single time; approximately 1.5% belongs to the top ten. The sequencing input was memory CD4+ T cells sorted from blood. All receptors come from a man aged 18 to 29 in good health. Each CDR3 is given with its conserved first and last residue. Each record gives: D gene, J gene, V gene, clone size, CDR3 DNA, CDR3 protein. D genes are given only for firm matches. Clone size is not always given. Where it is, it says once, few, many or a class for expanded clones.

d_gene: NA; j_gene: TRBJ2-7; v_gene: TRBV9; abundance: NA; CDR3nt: TGTGCCAGCAGCGTATCGCCAGTGAGCTACGAGCAGTACTTC; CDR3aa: CASSVSPVSYEQYF
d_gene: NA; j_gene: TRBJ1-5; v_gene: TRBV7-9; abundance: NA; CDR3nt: TGTGCCAGCAGGGATCGAGGAGGGACCGAGTATAGGGGTCAGCCCCAGCATTTT; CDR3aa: CASRDRGGTEYRGQPQHF
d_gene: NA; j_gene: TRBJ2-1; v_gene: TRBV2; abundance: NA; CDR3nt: TGTGCCAGCATCCAAGAAGCGCAGATCTCCTACAATGAGCAGTTCTTC; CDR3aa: CASIQEAQISYNEQFF
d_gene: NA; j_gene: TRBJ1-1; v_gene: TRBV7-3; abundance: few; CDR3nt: TGTGCCAGCAGCCGTAGGGCCGACACTGAAGCTTTCTTT; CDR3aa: CASSRRADTEAFF
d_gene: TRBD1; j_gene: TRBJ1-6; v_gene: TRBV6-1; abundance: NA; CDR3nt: TGTGCCAGCACTTGGACAGGGTCCTTTTCACCCCTCCACTTT; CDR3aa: CASTWTGSFSPLHF
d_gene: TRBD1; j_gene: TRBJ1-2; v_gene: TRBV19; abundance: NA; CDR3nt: TGTGCCAGTAGTGCACAGGGGACCGGTGGCTACACCTTC; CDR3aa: CASSAQGTGGYTF
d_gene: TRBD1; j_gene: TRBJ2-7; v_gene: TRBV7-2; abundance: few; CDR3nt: TGTGCCAGCAGCTTAGCAGGGACAGAGGCCTACGAGCAGTACTTC; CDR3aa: CASSLAGTEAYEQYF
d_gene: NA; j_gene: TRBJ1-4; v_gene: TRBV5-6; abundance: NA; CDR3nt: TGTGCCAGCAGCTTGAATTCGGGGGTGGCTAATGAAAAACTGTTTTTT; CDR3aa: CASSLNSGVANEKLFF
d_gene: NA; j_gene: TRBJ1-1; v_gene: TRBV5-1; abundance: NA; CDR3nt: TGCGCCAGCAGCTTGGATACCCCGGGACTCACTGAAGCTTTCTTT; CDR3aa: CASSLDTPGLTEAFF
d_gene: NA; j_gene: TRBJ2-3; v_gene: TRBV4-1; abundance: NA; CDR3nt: TGCGCCAGCAGCCAATTCTACACAGATACGCAGTATTTT; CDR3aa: CASSQFYTDTQYF
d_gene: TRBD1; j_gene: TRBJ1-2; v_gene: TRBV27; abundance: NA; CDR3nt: TGTGCCAGCAGAAAGACAGGGGGCTATGGCTACACCTTC; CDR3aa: CASRKTGGYGYTF
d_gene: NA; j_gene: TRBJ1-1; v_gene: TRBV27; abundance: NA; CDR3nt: TGTGCCAGCAGTTTATACAGGTGGGACACTGAAGCTTTCTTT; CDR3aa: CASSLYRWDTEAFF
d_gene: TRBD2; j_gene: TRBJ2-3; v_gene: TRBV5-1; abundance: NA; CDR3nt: TGCGCCAGCAGCGTTGCCCCCCCACTAGCGGGGGGACTAGATACGCAGTATTTT; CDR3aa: CASSVAPPLAGGLDTQYF
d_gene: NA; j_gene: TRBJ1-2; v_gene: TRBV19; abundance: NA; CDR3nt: TGTGCCAGTAGTATTGGGCTCTCCCAGCGTTCCACCTTC; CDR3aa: CASSIGLSQRSTF
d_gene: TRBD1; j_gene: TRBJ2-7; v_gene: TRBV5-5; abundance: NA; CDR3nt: TGTGCCAGCAGCTTGGCCCCTGGACAGGGGGCCTACGAGCAGTACTTC; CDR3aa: CASSLAPGQGAYEQYF
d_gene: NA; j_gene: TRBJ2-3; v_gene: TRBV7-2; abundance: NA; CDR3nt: TGTGCCAGCAGCTTTGACATTGCCACAGATACGCAGTATTTT; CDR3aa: CASSFDIATDTQYF
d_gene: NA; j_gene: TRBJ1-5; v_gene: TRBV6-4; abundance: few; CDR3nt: TGTGCCAGCAGCCCAGAGAGCAATCAGCCCCAGCATTTT; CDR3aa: CASSPESNQPQHF
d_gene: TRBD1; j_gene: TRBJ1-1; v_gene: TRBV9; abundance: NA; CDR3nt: TGTGCCAGCAGCGTAGGAGGGACAGGAATCACTGAAGCTTTCTTT; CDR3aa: CASSVGGTGITEAFF
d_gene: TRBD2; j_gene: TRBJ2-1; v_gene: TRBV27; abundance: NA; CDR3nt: TGTGCCAGCAGCCGTTTATATTCCAGCGGGGTTAGTAATGAGCAGTTCTTC; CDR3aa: CASSRLYSSGVSNEQFF
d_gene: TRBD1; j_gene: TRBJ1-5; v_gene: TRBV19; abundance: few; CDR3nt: TGTGCCACCCAGGACAGGGCGGCTCAGCCCCAGCATTTT; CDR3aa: CATQDRAAQPQHF
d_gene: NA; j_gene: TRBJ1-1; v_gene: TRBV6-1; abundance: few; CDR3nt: TGTGCCAGCAAGTTAATGATAAACACTGAAGCTTTCTTT; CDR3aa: CASKLMINTEAFF
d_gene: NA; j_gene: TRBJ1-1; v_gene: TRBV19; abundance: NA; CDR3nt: TGTGCCAGTAGTCCGCCTAATAGATTGAACACTGAAGCTTTCTTT; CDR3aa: CASSPPNRLNTEAFF
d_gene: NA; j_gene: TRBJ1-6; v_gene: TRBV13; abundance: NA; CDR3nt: TGTGCCAGCAGCCTAGCGGGGGTACTGGGATCACCCCTCCACTTT; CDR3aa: CASSLAGVLGSPLHF
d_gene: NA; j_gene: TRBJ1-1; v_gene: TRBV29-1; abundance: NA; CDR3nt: TGCAGCGTTGAAGATATTCGGAGGGGTTGGACTGAAGCTTTCTTT; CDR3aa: CSVEDIRRGWTEAFF
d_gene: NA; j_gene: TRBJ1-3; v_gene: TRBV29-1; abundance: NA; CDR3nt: TGCAGCGTTGAACTTCCAGGCCGGGACACCATATATTTT; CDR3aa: CSVELPGRDTIYF
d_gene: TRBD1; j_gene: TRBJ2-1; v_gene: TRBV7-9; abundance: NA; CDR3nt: TGTGCCAGCAGCTTAAGGACAGGGGGTTACAATGAGCAGTTCTTC; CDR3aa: CASSLRTGGYNEQFF
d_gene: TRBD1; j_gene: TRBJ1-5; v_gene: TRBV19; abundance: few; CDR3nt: TGTGCCAGTATAGGGGGCCCGGATTTCCAAATCAATCAGCCCCAGCATTTT; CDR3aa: CASIGGPDFQINQPQHF
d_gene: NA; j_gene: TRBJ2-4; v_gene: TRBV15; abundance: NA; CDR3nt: TGTGCCACCAGCCCGGACCCCTGGGGCGGAAACATTCAGTACTTC; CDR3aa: CATSPDPWGGNIQYF
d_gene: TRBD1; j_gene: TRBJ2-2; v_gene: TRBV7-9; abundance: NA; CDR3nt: TGTGCCAGCAGCCCCCGGACAGGGGGCACAGGGGAGCTGTTTTTT; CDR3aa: CASSPRTGGTGELFF
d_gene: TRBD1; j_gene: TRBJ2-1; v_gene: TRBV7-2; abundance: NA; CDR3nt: TGTGCCAGCAGCTTAATACAGGGGGCCTACAATGAGCAGTTCTTC; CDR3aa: CASSLIQGAYNEQFF
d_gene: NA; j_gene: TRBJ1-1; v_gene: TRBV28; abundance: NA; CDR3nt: TGTGCCAGCAGCGAAACCGGGACTGGGAAAACTGAAGCTTTCTTT; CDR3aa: CASSETGTGKTEAFF
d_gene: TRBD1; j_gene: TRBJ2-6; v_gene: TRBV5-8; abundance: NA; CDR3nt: TGTGCCAGCAGCTCCGGGACAGGGGGCTCCTCTGGGGCCAACGTCCTGACTTTC; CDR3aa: CASSSGTGGSSGANVLTF
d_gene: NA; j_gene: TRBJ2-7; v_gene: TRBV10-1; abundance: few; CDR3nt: TGCGCCAGCAGTGAGTCTCTGGGTGGGGGGGAGCAGTACTTC; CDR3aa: CASSESLGGGEQYF
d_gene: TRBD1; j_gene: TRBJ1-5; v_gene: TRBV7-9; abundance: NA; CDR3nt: TGTGCCAGCAGCACCGGGACAGCCAATCAGCCCCAGCATTTT; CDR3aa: CASSTGTANQPQHF
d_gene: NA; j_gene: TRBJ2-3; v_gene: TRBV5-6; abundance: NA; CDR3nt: TGTGCCAGCAGTGGGGTAGGCACAGATACGCAGTATTTT; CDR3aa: CASSGVGTDTQYF
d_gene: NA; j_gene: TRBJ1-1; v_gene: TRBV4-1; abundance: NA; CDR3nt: TGCGCCAGCAGCCAAGTAAGGGGAGGGAACACTGAAGCTTTCTTT; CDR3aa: CASSQVRGGNTEAFF
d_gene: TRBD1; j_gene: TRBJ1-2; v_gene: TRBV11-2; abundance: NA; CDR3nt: TGTGCCAGCAGTTTAGGGGGCTCAATCGACTACTATGGCTACACCTTC; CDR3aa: CASSLGGSIDYYGYTF
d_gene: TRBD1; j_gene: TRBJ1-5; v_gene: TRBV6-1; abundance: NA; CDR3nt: TGTGCCAGCAGTGCTGGACAGGGGGGATCTCAGCCCCAGCATTTT; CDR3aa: CASSAGQGGSQPQHF
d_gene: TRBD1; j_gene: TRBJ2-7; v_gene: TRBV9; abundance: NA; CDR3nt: TGTGCCAGCAGCGCTGACAGGGCCTACGAGCAGTACTTC; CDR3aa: CASSADRAYEQYF
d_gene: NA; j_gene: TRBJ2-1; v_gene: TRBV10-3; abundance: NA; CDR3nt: TGTGCCATCAGCCCGGGGCCTTGGGAGCAGTTCTTC; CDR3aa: CAISPGPWEQFF
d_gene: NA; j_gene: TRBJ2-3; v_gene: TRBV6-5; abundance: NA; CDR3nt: TGTGCCAGCAGTTACCGACTAGGCTCAGATACGCAGTATTTT; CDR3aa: CASSYRLGSDTQYF
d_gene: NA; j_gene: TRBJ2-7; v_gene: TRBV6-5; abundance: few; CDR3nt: TGTGCCAGCAGCCAGCTTAGACAGGCGGGCTACGAGCAGTACTTC; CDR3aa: CASSQLRQAGYEQYF
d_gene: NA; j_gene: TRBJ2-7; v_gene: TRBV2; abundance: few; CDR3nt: TGTGCCAGCAGTGAACAGTCTACATCAACCCACTACGAGCAGTACTTC; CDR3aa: CASSEQSTSTHYEQYF
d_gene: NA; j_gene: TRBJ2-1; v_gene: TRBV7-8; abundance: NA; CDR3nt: TGTGCCAGCAGCTGGGCGTTTATCGGCGCCTTCTCCTACAATGAGCAGTTCTTC; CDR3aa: CASSWAFIGAFSYNEQFF
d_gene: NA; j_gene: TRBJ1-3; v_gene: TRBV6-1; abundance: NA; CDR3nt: TGTGCCGGACGGACGGCTAGCTCTGGAAACACCATATATTTT; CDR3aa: CAGRTASSGNTIYF
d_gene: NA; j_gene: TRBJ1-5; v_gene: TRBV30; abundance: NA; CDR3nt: TGTGCCTGGAGTGTTGGCAGGAGAGTAAATCAGCCCCAGCATTTT; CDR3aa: CAWSVGRRVNQPQHF
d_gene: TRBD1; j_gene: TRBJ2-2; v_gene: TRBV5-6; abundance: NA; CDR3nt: TGTGCCAGCAGCACCGACAGGGGGCTTTCCACCGGGGAGCTGTTTTTT; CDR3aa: CASSTDRGLSTGELFF
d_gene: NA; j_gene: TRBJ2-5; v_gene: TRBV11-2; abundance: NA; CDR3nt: TGTGCCAGCAGCCTTATTCCCCAAGAGACCCAGTACTTC; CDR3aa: CASSLIPQETQYF
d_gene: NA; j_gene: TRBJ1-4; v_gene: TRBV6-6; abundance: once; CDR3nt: TGTGCCAGCAGTTACGGCAGGAGTCGAGCCGAAAAACTGTTTTTT; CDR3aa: CASSYGRSRAEKLFF
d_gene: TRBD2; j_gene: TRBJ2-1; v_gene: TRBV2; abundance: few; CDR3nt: TGTGCCAGCAGTGAAGCGGGAGGGTCCCACAATGAGCAGTTCTTC; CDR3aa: CASSEAGGSHNEQFF
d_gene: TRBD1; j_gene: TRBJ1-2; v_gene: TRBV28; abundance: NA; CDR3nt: TGTGCCAGCAGTTTAAAGACAGGGGGCTATGGCTACACCTTC; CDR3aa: CASSLKTGGYGYTF
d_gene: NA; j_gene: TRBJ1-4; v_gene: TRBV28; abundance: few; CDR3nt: TGTGCCAGCTCCTCCCCGGGATCTAATGAAAAACTGTTTTTT; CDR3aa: CASSSPGSNEKLFF
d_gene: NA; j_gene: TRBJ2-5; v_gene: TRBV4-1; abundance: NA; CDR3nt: TGCGCCAGCAGCCAAGACGACAGACAAGAGACCCAGTACTTC; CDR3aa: CASSQDDRQETQYF
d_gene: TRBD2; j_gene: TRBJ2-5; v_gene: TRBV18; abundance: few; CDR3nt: TGTGCCAGCTCACCCGTCGGGACTAGCGGGGGGGAGTACCAAGAGACCCAGTACTTC; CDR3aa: CASSPVGTSGGEYQETQYF
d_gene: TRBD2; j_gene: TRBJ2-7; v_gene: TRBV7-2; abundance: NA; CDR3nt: TGTGCCAGCAGTCGTGCCGGGACTACGGCCTCTCACGAGCAGTACTTC; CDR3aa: CASSRAGTTASHEQYF
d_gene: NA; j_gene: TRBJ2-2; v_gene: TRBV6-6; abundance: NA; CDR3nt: TGTGCCAGCAGTTTGCAGGGAACCACCGGGGAGCTGTTTTTT; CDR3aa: CASSLQGTTGELFF